The 32 T cell receptor beta chains given below trace back to one sample, sequenced in a study of identifying expanded T cells in peripheral blood. Assay: immunoSEQ multiplex PCR; the TCRdb copy retains only in-frame clones and omits some. Of about 130,000 clones listed, approximately 86% were seen once; the top ten hold 8% to 9%. What was sequenced was blood. These receptors were taken from a person aged 18 to 70 in good health.

V usage is TRBV11-2 and J usage is TRBJ2-3, with D hard to call. Between the trimmed V and J ends, which lost 3 bases and 3 bases, there was a span of 10 bases. The CDR3 runs 14 residues. Germline loops: CDR1 SGHAT, CDR2 FQNNGV. CDR3 coding DNA: TGTGCCAGCAGCTTTCTTGGAGTTACAGATACGCAGTATTTT. It is translated as CASSFLGVTDTQYF.

The chain is built from TRBV5-1 and TRBJ1-5; a weak D match, TRBD1 (5 bases). The CDR3 spans 15 residues. The germline V gene has CDR1 SGHRS and CDR2 YFSETQ. V was clipped by 2 bases and J by 6 bases, with 15 bases between them. CDR3 bases: TGCGCCAGCAGCTTTGGGACGGGTTTGGGTCAGCCCCAGCATTTT. As protein: CASSFGTGLGQPQHF.

J is TRBJ1-1 and V is TRBV19; D gene uncertain. V was cut by 6 bases and J by 3 bases, with 14 bases left in between. The CDR3 is 14 amino acids. From germline, CDR1 is LNHDA and CDR2 SQIVND (reference sequence). The CDR3 sequence is CASRSTALHTEAFF. The CDR3 DNA sequence: TGTGCCAGTAGATCGACGGCCCTCCACACTGAAGCTTTCTTT.

The chain carries TRBV4-1 and TRBJ2-7, with 11 bases that match TRBD1. In germline, CDR1 is MGHRA, CDR2 YSYEKL. Unmatched junction bases numbered 3, after V lost 3 bases and J lost 5 bases. CDR3 length: 14 amino acids. In DNA form, the CDR3 reads TGCGCCAGCAGCCAGTGGGACAGGGGGAACGAGCAGTACTTC. Its translation is CASSQWDRGNEQYF.

To note about this clone: Other DNA sequences from this sample encode an identical CDR3 as well. The rearrangement joins TRBV27 to TRBJ1-5; the D is unclear. V lost 2 bases, J lost 2 bases, and 7 bases lay in between. In germline, CDR1 is MNHEY, CDR2 SMNVEV (reference sequence). This CDR3 is 14 amino acids long. The CDR3 DNA reads as TGTGCCAGCAGTTTAGGGAGAGGCAATCAGCCCCAGCATTTT. The encoded protein is CASSLGRGNQPQHF.

The chain carries TRBV6-5 and TRBJ2-7; D may be TRBD2 (6 bases). CDR1 is MNHEY and CDR2 is SVGAGI in the germline V gene. This CDR3 is built from 14 residues. Trimming shortened V by 6 bases and J by 4 bases, and 16 bases separated the two germline ends. CDR3 DNA: TGTGCCAGCAGCTACCGGGACGGGAGATACGAGCAGTACTTC. This gives the protein CASSYRDGRYEQYF.

This clone was detected once. The V call is TRBV7-7, the J call TRBJ2-1; TRBD1 matches 9 bases. Germline V CDR1 and CDR2: SSHAT, FNYEAQ (reference sequence). The CDR3 runs 15 residues. Trimming cost V 5 bases and J 8 bases; bases outside gene matches: 10. The DNA for the CDR3 is TGTGCCAGCAGCACAGGGACAGGGCGGCTCGATGAGCAGTTCTTC. Its translation: CASSTGTGRLDEQFF.

This clone was detected only once. The chain has TRBV5-1 and TRBJ1-2; D is uncertain. Per germline, CDR1 SGHRS and CDR2 YFSETQ. This CDR3 has 14 amino acids. V dropped 5 bases and J dropped 0 bases, with 11 bases sitting between them. In nucleotides, the CDR3 is TGCGCCAGCAGAGGGCTCGTCACTAACTATGGCTACACCTTC. Its protein is CASRGLVTNYGYTF.

The gene calls are TRBV6-5 and TRBJ2-7, with D hard to call. The CDR3 is 14 residues long. Between the trimmed V and J ends, which lost 5 bases and 4 bases, there was a span of 15 bases. Germline V lookup: CDR1 MNHEY, CDR2 SVGAGI. CDR3 DNA: TGTGCCAGCAGTCTCGGTCCCCCAAAGTACGAGCAGTACTTC. Translating gives CASSLGPPKYEQYF.

CDR3: CASSHTGGGTDTQYF. The CDR3 nucleotides are TGTGCCAGCAGCCACACAGGGGGCGGCACAGATACGCAGTATTTT. The chain uses TRBV7-2 and TRBJ2-3, with 9 bases identical to TRBD1. The CDR3 extends over 15 amino acids. J gave up 1 base and V 5 bases, and 4 bases lay outside the gene matches. CDR1 is SGHTA, CDR2 FQGNSA, per germline.

The chain carries TRBV5-1 and TRBJ1-1; TRBD1 matches at 7 bases. There are 14 residues in the CDR3. CDR1 and CDR2 (germline): SGHRS, YFSETQ. The V segment lost 8 bases and the J segment 1 base; nucleotides outside the gene matches: 8. The CDR3 sequence is CASTKGAGNTEAFF. CDR3 coding DNA: TGCGCCAGTACCAAGGGGGCTGGGAACACTGAAGCTTTCTTT.

The chain joins TRBV7-3 to TRBJ2-7; 9 bases align to TRBD2. Looked up from germline, CDR1 is SGHTA and CDR2 is FQGTGA. J was trimmed by 3 bases and V by 6 bases; bases with no gene match: 9. CDR3 length: 15 residues. The CDR3 spells CASSDETSGYYEQYF. The DNA of the CDR3 is TGTGCCAGCAGTGACGAAACTAGCGGGTACTACGAGCAGTACTTC.

The V and J genes are TRBV21-1 and TRBJ2-7; the table calls TRBD2, which could not be checked here. TRBV21-1 is an annotated pseudogene. CDR3 length equals 14 residues. The CDR3 loop is CASSKDVSGSEQYF. For the CDR3, the DNA is TGTGCCAGCAGCAAAGACGTGAGCGGGAGCGAGCAGTACTTC.

This rearrangement joins TRBV28 to TRBJ2-3; TRBD1 might be the D (6 bases). V dropped 2 bases and J dropped 3 bases, with 15 bases sitting between them. Germline values: CDR1 MDHEN, CDR2 SYDVKM. This CDR3 has 16 amino acids. CDR3 nucleotides: TGTGCCAGCAGTTTAGAGGGGGTCGGTTTTACAGATACGCAGTATTTT. Protein: CASSLEGVGFTDTQYF.

V gene TRBV6-5 combines with J gene TRBJ2-1; D unresolved. Germline values: CDR1 MNHEY, CDR2 SVGAGI. The CDR3 is 12 amino acids. V dropped 0 bases and J dropped 6 bases, with 3 bases sitting between them. The DNA of the CDR3 is TGTGCCAGCAGTTACTCGGCCAATGAGCAGTTCTTC. This codes for CASSYSANEQFF.

The chain has TRBV9 and TRBJ2-7, with TRBD2 as a possible D gene (5 bases). CDR1 is SGDLS and CDR2 is YYNGEE in the germline V gene. This CDR3 comprises 16 residues. V lost 0 bases to trimming and J lost 7 bases, with 20 bases between them. CDR3 region: CASSVGLSGPFLEQYF. For the CDR3, the DNA is TGTGCCAGCAGCGTAGGCTTGAGCGGACCTTTTCTGGAGCAGTACTTC. Supplemented by reference TRBV9 and TRBJ2-7, the full variable domain reads DSGVTQTPKHLITATGQRVTLRCSPRSGDLSVYWYQQSLDQGLQFLIQYYNGEERAKGNILERFSAQQFPDLHSELNLSSLELGDSALYFCASSVGLSGPFLEQYFGPGTRLTVT.

The gene calls are TRBV5-1 and TRBJ2-7; the match to TRBD2 covers 10 bases. V was clipped by 4 bases and J by 4 bases; unmatched bases: 14. The CDR3 length is 17 residues. The V gene's germline CDR1 is SGHRS and CDR2 YFSETQ. CDR3 amino acids: CASSPHSSSGRGYEQYF. The CDR3 coding sequence is TGCGCCAGCAGCCCCCACTCCTCTAGCGGGAGAGGATACGAGCAGTACTTC.

The chain employs TRBV7-6 and TRBJ2-3, with D possibly TRBD1 on 6 matching bases. Germline-derived CDR1 and CDR2 are SGHVS and FNYEAQ. V was clipped by 2 bases and J by 2 bases, with 11 bases between them. The CDR3 is 15 amino acids. The CDR3 sequence is CASSLLDSVTDTQYF. The CDR3 coding sequence is TGTGCCAGCAGCTTACTGGACAGTGTCACAGATACGCAGTATTTT.

The rearrangement joins TRBV5-5 to TRBJ1-1; tentative D call: TRBD1 (6 bases). Germline-derived CDR1 and CDR2 are SGHKS and YYEKEE (reference sequence). The CDR3 runs 13 residues. Trimming removed 3 bases from V and 7 bases from J, with 13 bases in between. CDR3 sequence reads: CASSWTEFLEAFF. The CDR3 nucleotides are TGTGCCAGCAGCTGGACAGAGTTTCTTGAAGCTTTCTTT.

The chain combines TRBV7-9 with TRBJ2-1, with a possible D match to TRBD1 (5 bases). The ends were cut back, 11 bases at V and 6 bases at J, with 14 bases in the middle. This CDR3 is 12 amino acids long. Germline-derived CDR1 and CDR2 are SEHNR and FQNEAQ (reference sequence). CDR3 sequence: CAWTSSGNEQFF. The CDR3, as DNA: TGTGCCTGGACATCGAGTGGCAATGAGCAGTTCTTC.

The V call is TRBV27, the J call TRBJ2-5, with TRBD2 matching over 14 bases. CDR1 and CDR2 from the germline V gene are MNHEY and SMNVEV (reference sequence). The CDR3 extends over 15 amino acids. Germline trimming cut 5 bases from V and 13 bases from J; bases unmatched to any gene: 12. The CDR3 is CASSPRLAGGPSRYF. In DNA, the CDR3 is TGTGCCAGCAGTCCTCGACTAGCGGGAGGGCCCTCTCGGTACTTC.

The chain recombines TRBV19 with TRBJ2-5; 9 nucleotides line up with TRBD1. The CDR3 consists of 15 residues. Germline V lookup: CDR1 LNHDA, CDR2 SQIVND (reference sequence). Unmatched junction bases numbered 9, after V lost 6 bases and J lost 4 bases. CDR3 sequence: CASSPPGTGTETQYF. Here the CDR3 DNA reads TGTGCCAGTAGCCCCCCCGGGACAGGGACAGAGACCCAGTACTTC.

Concerning this clone itself: This same CDR3 is encoded by further DNA sequences in the sample. The V and J genes are TRBV7-9 and TRBJ1-2; 10 bases map to TRBD1. V shed 5 bases and J 3 bases; nucleotides not matched to a gene: 9. Germline assignment: CDR1 SEHNR and CDR2 FQNEAQ (reference sequence). This CDR3 region has 16 residues. CDR3 in amino acids: CASSQIRTGGDYGYTF. The CDR3 coding sequence is TGTGCCAGCAGCCAAATTCGGACAGGGGGTGACTATGGCTACACCTTC.

The V and J genes are TRBV19 and TRBJ2-5, with D tentatively TRBD1 (6 bases). This CDR3 region has 13 residues. In germline, CDR1 is LNHDA, CDR2 SQIVND (reference sequence). The ends were cut back, 5 bases at V and 7 bases at J, with 14 bases in the middle. The chain's CDR3 is CASSRTGWGTQYF. CDR3 in DNA: TGTGCCAGTAGTCGCACAGGGTGGGGGACCCAGTACTTC.

The chain couples TRBV4-3 to TRBJ1-1; D not resolved. CDR1 and CDR2 from the germline V gene are LGHNA and YSLEER. The CDR3 is made up of 17 amino acids. With 0 bases removed from V and 0 bases from J, the gap between germline ends came to 14 bases. As DNA, the CDR3 is TGCGCCAGCAGCCAAGATAGGGCAGGTCCTATGAACACTGAAGCTTTCTTT. Encoded protein: CASSQDRAGPMNTEAFF.

The chain employs TRBV7-2 and TRBJ2-3; 9 bases fit TRBD2. The CDR3 has 16 amino acids. Germline V gene lookup returns CDR1 SGHTA and CDR2 FQGNSA. The junction had 5 bases not matched to a gene; V was cut back by 3 bases and J by 1 base. In nucleotides, the CDR3 is TGTGCCAGCAGCTTTTCTAGCGGGGAGGGCACAGATACGCAGTATTTT. This translates into CASSFSSGEGTDTQYF.

The CDR3, as DNA: TGTGCCAGCAGTTACTCGATCCCAGGGGATGACGAGCAGTACTTC. Protein sequence: CASSYSIPGDDEQYF. The V gene is TRBV6-5, the J gene TRBJ2-7; weak D call: TRBD1 (6 bases). Per germline, CDR1 MNHEY and CDR2 SVGAGI. The length of the CDR3 is 15 residues. Trimming took off 0 bases at V and 5 bases at J, with 14 bases between the two ends.

V usage is TRBV4-3 and J usage is TRBJ1-4; no firm D call. The CDR3 loop spans 16 amino acids. CDR1 and CDR2 (germline): LGHNA, YSLEER. The ends were cut back, 1 base at V and 8 bases at J, with 17 bases in the middle. The CDR3 spells CASSQGTRLGFEKLFF. The CDR3 nucleotides read TGCGCCAGCAGCCAAGGAACCCGCTTAGGGTTCGAAAAACTGTTTTTT.

The chain links TRBV29-1 to TRBJ2-2; D remains unclear. V was trimmed by 5 bases and J by 1 base, leaving 14 bases between them. The CDR3 extends over 15 amino acids. The germline gives CDR1 SQVTM, CDR2 ANQGSEA. The DNA of the CDR3 is TGCAGCGTTTTCGTTGGACCGATGAACACCGGGGAGCTGTTTTTT. It encodes CSVFVGPMNTGELFF.

This clone was detected only once. As DNA, the CDR3 is TGTGCCAGCAGCTCAGAGACAGGGGGCCTCTATGGCTACACCTTC. This translates into CASSSETGGLYGYTF. The chain uses TRBV5-6 and TRBJ1-2, with 10 nucleotides matching TRBD1. Germline loops: CDR1 SGHDT, CDR2 YYEEEE. The CDR3 contains 15 residues. V shed 3 bases, J shed 4 bases, and the junction held 6 bases outside the gene matches.

V usage is TRBV7-8 and J usage is TRBJ2-1, with 8 bases lining up with TRBD1. Unmatched junction bases numbered 5, after V lost 3 bases and J lost 7 bases. The CDR3 has 14 amino acids. Looked up from germline, CDR1 is SGHVS and CDR2 is FQNEAQ. CDR3 DNA: TGTGCCAGCAGCTTTGGACAGGGACAGAATGAGCAGTTCTTC. Residues: CASSFGQGQNEQFF.

The J gene is TRBJ2-7, the V gene TRBV5-4; TRBD2 agrees at 10 bases. CDR1 is SGHNT, CDR2 YYREEE, per germline (reference sequence). The CDR3 has 13 amino acids. Trimming at V came to 2 bases and at J to 7 bases, leaving 3 bases not matched to a gene. Here the CDR3 reads CASSFGSGGEQYF. The CDR3 DNA is TGTGCCAGCAGCTTCGGTAGCGGGGGGGAGCAGTACTTC.